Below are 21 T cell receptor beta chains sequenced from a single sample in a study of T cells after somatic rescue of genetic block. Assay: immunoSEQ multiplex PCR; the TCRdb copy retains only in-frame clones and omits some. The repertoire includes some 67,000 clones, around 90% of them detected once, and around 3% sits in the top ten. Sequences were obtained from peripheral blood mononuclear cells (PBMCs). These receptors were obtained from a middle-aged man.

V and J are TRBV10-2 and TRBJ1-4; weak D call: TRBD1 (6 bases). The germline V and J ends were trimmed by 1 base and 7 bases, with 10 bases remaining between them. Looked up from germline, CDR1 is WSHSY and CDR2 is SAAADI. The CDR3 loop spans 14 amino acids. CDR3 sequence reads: CASSEWGAPEKLFF. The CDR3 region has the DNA TGCGCCAGCAGTGAGTGGGGGGCGCCTGAAAAACTGTTTTTT.

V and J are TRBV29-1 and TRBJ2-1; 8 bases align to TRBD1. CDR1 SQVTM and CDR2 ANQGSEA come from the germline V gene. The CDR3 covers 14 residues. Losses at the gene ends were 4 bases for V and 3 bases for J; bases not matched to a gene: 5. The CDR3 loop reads CSVGGDRGYNEQFF. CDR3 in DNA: TGCAGCGTTGGGGGAGACAGGGGCTACAATGAGCAGTTCTTC.

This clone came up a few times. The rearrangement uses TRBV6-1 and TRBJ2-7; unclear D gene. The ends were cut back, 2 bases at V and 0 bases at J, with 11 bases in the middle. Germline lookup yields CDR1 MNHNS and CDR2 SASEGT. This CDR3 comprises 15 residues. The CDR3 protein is CASSERTAGSYEQYF. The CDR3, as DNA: TGTGCCAGCAGTGAAAGGACGGCCGGCTCCTACGAGCAGTACTTC.

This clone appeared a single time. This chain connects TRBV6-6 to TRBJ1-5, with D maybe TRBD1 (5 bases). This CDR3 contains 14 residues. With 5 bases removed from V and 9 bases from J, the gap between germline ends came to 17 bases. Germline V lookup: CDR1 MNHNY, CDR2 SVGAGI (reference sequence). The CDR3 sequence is CASSTRGPSGPQHF. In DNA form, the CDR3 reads TGTGCCAGCAGTACCCGGGGCCCGTCGGGGCCCCAGCATTTT.

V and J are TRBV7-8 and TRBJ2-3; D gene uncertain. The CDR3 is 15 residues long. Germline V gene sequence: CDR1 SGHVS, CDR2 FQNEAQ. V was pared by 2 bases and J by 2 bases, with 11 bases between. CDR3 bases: TGTGCCAGCAGCTTACGTCCGGAACCCACAGATACGCAGTATTTT. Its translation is CASSLRPEPTDTQYF.

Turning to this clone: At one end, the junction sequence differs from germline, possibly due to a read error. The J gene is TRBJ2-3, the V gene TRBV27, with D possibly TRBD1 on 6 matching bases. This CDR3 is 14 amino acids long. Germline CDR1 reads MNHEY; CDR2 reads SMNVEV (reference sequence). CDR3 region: CASTRGASIDTQYF. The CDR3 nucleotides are TGTGCCAGCACCAGGGGAGCTAGCATAGATACGCAGTATTTT.

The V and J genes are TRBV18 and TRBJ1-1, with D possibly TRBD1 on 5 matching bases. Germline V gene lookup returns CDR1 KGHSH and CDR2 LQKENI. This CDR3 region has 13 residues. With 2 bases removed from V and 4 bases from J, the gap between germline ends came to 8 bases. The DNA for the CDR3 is TGTGCCAGCTCACCAAGGGGCGCCACTGAAGCTTTCTTT. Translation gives CASSPRGATEAFF. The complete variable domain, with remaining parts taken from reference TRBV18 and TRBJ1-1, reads NAGVMQNPRHLVRRRGQEARLRCSPMKGHSHVYWYRQLPEEGLKFMVYLQKENIIDESGMPKERFSAEFPKEGPSILRIQQVVRGDSAAYFCASSPRGATEAFFGQGTRLTVV.

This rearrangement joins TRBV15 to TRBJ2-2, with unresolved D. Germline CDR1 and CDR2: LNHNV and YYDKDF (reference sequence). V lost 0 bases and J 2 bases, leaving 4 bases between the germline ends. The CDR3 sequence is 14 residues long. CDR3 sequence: CATSRDHNTGELFF. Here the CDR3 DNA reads TGTGCCACCAGCAGAGACCACAACACCGGGGAGCTGTTTTTT.

CDR3 residues: CASSYTTGTGIHEQYF. CDR3 nucleotide sequence: TGTGCCAGCAGCTATACCACCGGGACAGGGATCCACGAGCAGTACTTC. This chain uses TRBV7-9 with TRBJ2-7; TRBD1 agrees at 9 bases. Germline V gene lookup returns CDR1 SEHNR and CDR2 FQNEAQ (reference sequence). This CDR3 is 16 amino acids long. Trimming at V came to 4 bases and at J to 5 bases, leaving 12 bases not matched to a gene.

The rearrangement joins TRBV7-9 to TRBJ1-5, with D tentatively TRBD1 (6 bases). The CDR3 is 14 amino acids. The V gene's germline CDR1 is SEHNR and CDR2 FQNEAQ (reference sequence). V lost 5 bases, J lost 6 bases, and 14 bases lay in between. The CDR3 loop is CASSHRDTVQPQHF. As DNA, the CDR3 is TGTGCCAGCAGCCATCGGGACACCGTTCAGCCCCAGCATTTT.

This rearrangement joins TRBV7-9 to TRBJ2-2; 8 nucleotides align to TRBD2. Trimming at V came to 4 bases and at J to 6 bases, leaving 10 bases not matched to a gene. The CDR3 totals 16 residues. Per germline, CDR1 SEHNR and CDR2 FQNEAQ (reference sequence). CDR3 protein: CASSWLAGRGAGELFF. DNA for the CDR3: TGTGCCAGCAGCTGGCTAGCGGGCCGGGGGGCCGGGGAGCTGTTTTTT.

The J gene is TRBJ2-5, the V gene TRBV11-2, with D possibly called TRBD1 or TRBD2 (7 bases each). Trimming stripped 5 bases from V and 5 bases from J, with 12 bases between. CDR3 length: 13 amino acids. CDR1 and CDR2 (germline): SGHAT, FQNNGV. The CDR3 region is CASSPGGVETQYF. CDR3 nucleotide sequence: TGTGCCAGCAGCCCAGGGGGGGTGGAGACCCAGTACTTC.

CDR3 sequence (DNA): TGTGCCAGTAGTTCCCCACGACTAGTAAATGAGCAGTTCTTC. This translates into CASSSPRLVNEQFF. The chain has TRBV19 and TRBJ2-1; maybe TRBD2 (6 bases). Deletions cut 5 bases from V and 7 bases from J, with 15 bases between. Looked up from germline, CDR1 is LNHDA and CDR2 is SQIVND (reference sequence). This CDR3 region has 14 residues.

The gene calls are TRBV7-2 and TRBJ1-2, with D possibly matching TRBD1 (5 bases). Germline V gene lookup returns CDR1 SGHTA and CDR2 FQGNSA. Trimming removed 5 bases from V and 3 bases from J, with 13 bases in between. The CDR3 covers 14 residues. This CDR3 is CASSLRDGHYGYTF. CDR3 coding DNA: TGTGCCAGCAGCCTTAGGGACGGCCACTATGGCTACACCTTC.

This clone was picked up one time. The DNA of the CDR3 is TGTGCCACCGCGCGGACTAGCGGGAGTGGCGAGCAGTTCTTC. Translation: CATARTSGSGEQFF. The rearrangement links TRBV19 to TRBJ2-1; TRBD2 matches at 13 bases. CDR3 length: 14 residues. The V gene end was trimmed by 10 bases and the J gene end by 10 bases; junction bases not matched to a gene: 10. CDR1 and CDR2 from the germline V gene are LNHDA and SQIVND (reference sequence).

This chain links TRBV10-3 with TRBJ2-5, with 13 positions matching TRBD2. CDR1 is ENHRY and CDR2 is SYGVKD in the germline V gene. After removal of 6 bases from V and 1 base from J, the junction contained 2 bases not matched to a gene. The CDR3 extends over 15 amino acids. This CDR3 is CAIRGTSGVQETQYF. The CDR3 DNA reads TGTGCCATCAGGGGGACTAGCGGGGTCCAAGAGACCCAGTACTTC.

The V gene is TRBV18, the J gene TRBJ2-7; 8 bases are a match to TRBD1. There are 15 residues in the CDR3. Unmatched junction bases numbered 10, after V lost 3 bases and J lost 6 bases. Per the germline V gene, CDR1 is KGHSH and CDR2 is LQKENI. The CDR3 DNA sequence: TGTGCCAGCTCACCGTTGGGACAGGATTTAGGCGAGCAGTACTTC. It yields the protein CASSPLGQDLGEQYF.

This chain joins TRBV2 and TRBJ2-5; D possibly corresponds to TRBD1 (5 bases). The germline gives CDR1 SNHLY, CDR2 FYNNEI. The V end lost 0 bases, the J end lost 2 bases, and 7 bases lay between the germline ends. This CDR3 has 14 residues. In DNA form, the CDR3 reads TGTGCCAGCAGTGAAGCGACAGTTCAAGAGACCCAGTACTTC. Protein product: CASSEATVQETQYF.

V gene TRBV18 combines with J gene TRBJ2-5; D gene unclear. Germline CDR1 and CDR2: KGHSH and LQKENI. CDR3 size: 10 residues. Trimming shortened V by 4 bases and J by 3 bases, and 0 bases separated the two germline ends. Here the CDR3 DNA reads TGTGCCAGCTCACAAGAGACCCAGTACTTC. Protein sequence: CASSQETQYF.

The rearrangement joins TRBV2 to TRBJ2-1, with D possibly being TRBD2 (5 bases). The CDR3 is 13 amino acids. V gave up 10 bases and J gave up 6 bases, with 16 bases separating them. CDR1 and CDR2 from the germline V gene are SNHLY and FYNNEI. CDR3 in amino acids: CATGVLLANEQFF. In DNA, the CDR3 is TGTGCCACCGGGGTGTTGCTGGCCAATGAGCAGTTCTTC.

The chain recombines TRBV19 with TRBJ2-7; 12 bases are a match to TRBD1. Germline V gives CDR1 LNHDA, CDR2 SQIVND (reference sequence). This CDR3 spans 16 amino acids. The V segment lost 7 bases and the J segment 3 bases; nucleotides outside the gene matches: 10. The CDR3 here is CASTPTGTGGIYEQYF. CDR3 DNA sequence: TGTGCCAGTACTCCCACGGGGACAGGGGGCATCTACGAGCAGTACTTC. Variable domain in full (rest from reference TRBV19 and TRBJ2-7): DGGITQSPKYLFRKEGQNVTLSCEQNLNHDAMYWYRQDPGQGLRLIYYSQIVNDFQKGDIAEGYSVSREKKESFPLTVTSAQKNPTAFYLCASTPTGTGGIYEQYFGPGTRLTVT.